This passage covers 18 T cell receptor beta chains from one sample sequenced in a study of blood T cells in healthy people across ages. The use of a sample-barcoded 5' primer and a J-beta primer mix characterized a second PCR of roughly 6 to 11 cycles. MiXCR, run by TCRdb on the 5' RACE reads, gives a single entry per CDR3 protein. The data show about 760,000 distinct CDR3 sequences, about 61% seen once. Sample: blood. The receptors stem from a man between 40 and 49 years old in good health.

The chain is built from TRBV4-1 and TRBJ1-2; possible D gene TRBD1, 5 bases. The CDR3 loop spans 16 amino acids. Germline V CDR1 and CDR2: MGHRA, YSYEKL. V shed 4 bases and J shed 8 bases, with 23 bases lying between them. CDR3 sequence: CASSPIGTEFLGGYTF. CDR3 coding DNA: TGCGCCAGCAGCCCGATAGGGACCGAATTTTTGGGGGGCTACACCTTC.

This clonotype was counted a single time. This rearrangement joins TRBV7-9 to TRBJ2-3, with a tentative D call TRBD2 (7 bases). Germline V gene data show CDR1 as SEHNR and CDR2 as FQNEAQ (reference sequence). The V end was cut by 4 bases, the J end by 2 bases, with 22 bases between. The CDR3 consists of 18 residues. The CDR3 coding sequence is TGTGCCAGCAGCTCGATGGAGGGGGGGTACGGCGTCACAGATACGCAGTATTTT. Translating gives CASSSMEGGYGVTDTQYF.

V usage is TRBV6-1 and J usage is TRBJ1-1; TRBD1 aligns across 8 bases. The CDR3 contains 13 residues. Germline V gene data show CDR1 as MNHNS and CDR2 as SASEGT. V lost 8 bases to trimming and J lost 4 bases; unmatched junction nucleotides: 6. The CDR3 here is CASSGGAGTEAFF. Written as DNA, the CDR3 is TGTGCCAGCTCAGGGGGCGCGGGCACTGAAGCTTTCTTT.

This clonotype was seen a handful of times. V usage is TRBV20-1 and J usage is TRBJ2-7; tentatively, D is TRBD1 or TRBD2 (5 bases each). This CDR3 comprises 14 residues. In germline, CDR1 is DFQATT, CDR2 SNEGSKA (reference sequence). The V gene lost 5 bases and the J gene lost 3 bases, with 17 bases spanning the gap. CDR3 in amino acids: CSAGDAGRGYEQYF. The DNA for the CDR3 is TGCAGTGCTGGGGACGCTGGACGCGGCTACGAGCAGTACTTC.

A remark on this clonotype: An end of the junction differs from the germline gene, which may be a read error. The CDR3, as DNA: TGTGCCGGCAGCTTGGAACAGCCGGGTTTTAGGGAGCTGTTTTTT. Translated: CAGSLEQPGFRELFF. V and J are TRBV7-3 and TRBJ2-2; no clear D. Germline CDR1 and CDR2: SGHTA and FQGTGA. This CDR3 comprises 15 residues. The variable domain in full, completed from reference TRBV7-3 and TRBJ2-2, reads GAGVSQTPSNKVTEKGKYVELRCDPISGHTALYWYRQSLGQGPEFLIYFQGTGAADDSGLPNDRFFAVRPEGSVSTLKIQRTERGDSAVYLCAGSLEQPGFRELFFGEGSRLTVL.

This clonotype showed up just once. The gene calls are TRBV20-1 and TRBJ2-1; the match to TRBD1 covers 10 bases. The germline V gene has CDR1 DFQATT and CDR2 SNEGSKA (reference sequence). With 6 bases clipped from V and 0 bases from J, the junction kept 5 bases outside the gene matches. The CDR3 extends over 15 amino acids. CDR3 DNA: TGCAGTGCCCGGGGACAGGGGAGCTCCTACAATGAGCAGTTCTTC. Translating gives CSARGQGSSYNEQFF.

V and J are TRBV28 and TRBJ2-3; 8 bases are shared with TRBD1. In germline, CDR1 is MDHEN, CDR2 SYDVKM. This CDR3 is built from 13 residues. Losses at the gene ends were 6 bases for V and 4 bases for J; bases not matched to a gene: 3. The DNA for the CDR3 is TGTGCCAGCAGACAGGGGGGATCAGATACGCAGTATTTT. Translation gives CASRQGGSDTQYF.

The chain uses TRBV20-1 and TRBJ2-3; 15 nucleotides align to TRBD2. The CDR3 sequence is 16 residues long. V was pared by 2 bases and J by 3 bases, with 3 bases of the junction left unmatched. Germline lookup yields CDR1 DFQATT and CDR2 SNEGSKA (reference sequence). CDR3 loop: CSARRGLAGGTDTQYF. DNA of the CDR3: TGCAGTGCTAGACGGGGACTAGCGGGAGGTACAGATACGCAGTATTTT.

This chain links TRBV27 with TRBJ1-2; D not certain. Per germline, CDR1 MNHEY and CDR2 SMNVEV (reference sequence). V lost 4 bases and J 8 bases, leaving 11 bases between the germline ends. The CDR3 is 12 amino acids. This CDR3 reads CASSSTNGGYTF. The CDR3 coding sequence is TGTGCCAGCAGTTCGACGAATGGAGGCTACACCTTC.

The chain has TRBV14 and TRBJ2-3; weak D call: TRBD1 (6 bases). The V end lost 4 bases, the J end lost 9 bases, and 17 bases lay between the germline ends. This CDR3 comprises 14 residues. Germline CDR1 and CDR2: SGHDN and FVKESK. CDR3 loop: CASSRPGIQGTQYF. Here the CDR3 DNA reads TGTGCCAGCAGCCGACCCGGGATACAGGGAACGCAGTATTTT.

The chain has TRBV6-2 or TRBV6-3 and TRBJ2-7; 8 bases are a match to TRBD1. The CDR3 is made up of 17 amino acids. Germline V gene sequence: CDR1 MNHEY, CDR2 SVGEGT. J was trimmed by 0 bases and V by 6 bases; bases with no gene match: 13. The CDR3 protein is CASRPTLGQGHSYEQYF. As DNA, the CDR3 is TGTGCCAGCAGACCAACCCTTGGACAGGGACACTCCTACGAGCAGTACTTC.

This rearrangement joins TRBV5-4 to TRBJ2-1; D is tentatively TRBD1 or TRBD2 (7 bases each). The length of the CDR3 is 17 residues. Germline assignment: CDR1 SGHNT and CDR2 YYREEE (reference sequence). V was cut by 0 bases and J by 6 bases, with 19 bases left in between. The CDR3 region is CASSLDLSGGGFNEQFF. DNA for the CDR3: TGTGCCAGCAGCTTGGACCTATCAGGGGGGGGATTCAATGAGCAGTTCTTC.

V usage is TRBV9 and J usage is TRBJ2-3, with a tentative D call TRBD2 (6 bases). From germline, CDR1 is SGDLS and CDR2 YYNGEE. Trimming stripped 4 bases from V and 0 bases from J, with 21 bases between. There are 18 residues in the CDR3. The CDR3 coding sequence is TGTGCCAGCAGCCCTAGGCCCGGGGTTAGCGGCAGCACAGATACGCAGTATTTT. Protein sequence: CASSPRPGVSGSTDTQYF.

Only a few counts were recorded for this clonotype. The chain links TRBV29-1 to TRBJ1-2, with 12 bases lining up with TRBD1. CDR1 is SQVTM and CDR2 is ANQGSEA in the germline V gene. CDR3 length: 15 residues. J lost 5 bases, V lost 2 bases, and 6 bases had no gene match. CDR3: CSVEPGQGAVYGYTF. CDR3 sequence (DNA): TGCAGCGTTGAACCGGGACAGGGGGCAGTGTATGGCTACACCTTC.

This clonotype was detected once. The rearrangement links TRBV11-1 to TRBJ2-1; TRBD2 matches at 12 bases. This CDR3 is built from 22 residues. The ends lost 4 bases at V and 1 base at J; junction bases unmatched: 20. Germline V gene data show CDR1 as SGHAT and CDR2 as FQDESV (reference sequence). The CDR3 spells CASSSHRGGLTSGSASYNEQFF. CDR3 nucleotide sequence: TGTGCCAGCAGCTCCCACAGGGGAGGGTTGACTAGCGGGAGTGCATCCTACAATGAGCAGTTCTTC.

This rearrangement joins TRBV4-3 to TRBJ2-3; D gene ambiguous. Trimming took off 0 bases at V and 4 bases at J, with 5 bases between the two ends. There are 13 residues in the CDR3. The germline gives CDR1 LGHNA, CDR2 YSLEER. The CDR3: CASSQDLPDTQYF. Written as DNA, the CDR3 is TGCGCCAGCAGCCAAGATCTCCCAGATACGCAGTATTTT.

CDR3 DNA: TGCAGTGCTGCGGCTCCCGGGGTGTATGGCTACACCTTC. Its protein is CSAAAPGVYGYTF. The chain carries TRBV20-1 and TRBJ1-2; D remains ambiguous. The CDR3 covers 13 residues. Germline V CDR1 and CDR2: DFQATT, SNEGSKA (reference sequence). Trimming shortened V by 5 bases and J by 5 bases, and 15 bases separated the two germline ends.

The chain links TRBV20-1 to TRBJ1-6, with D perhaps TRBD1 (6 bases). V shed 6 bases and J shed 0 bases, with 21 bases lying between them. This CDR3 has 18 amino acids. The V gene's germline CDR1 is DFQATT and CDR2 SNEGSKA (reference sequence). The CDR3 here is CSAETGASVHSYNSPLHF. The DNA of the CDR3 is TGCAGTGCGGAGACGGGGGCCTCCGTACACTCCTATAATTCACCCCTCCACTTT.